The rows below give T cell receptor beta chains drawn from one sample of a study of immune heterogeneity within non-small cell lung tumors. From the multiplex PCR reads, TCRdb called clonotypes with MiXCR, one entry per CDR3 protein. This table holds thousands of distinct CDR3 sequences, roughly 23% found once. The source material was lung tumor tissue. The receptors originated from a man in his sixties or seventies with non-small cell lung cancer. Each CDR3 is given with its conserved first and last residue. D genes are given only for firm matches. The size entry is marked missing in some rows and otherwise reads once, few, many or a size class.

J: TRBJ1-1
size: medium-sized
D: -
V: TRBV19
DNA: TGTGCCAGTTGCCCCCGGGATCAAGTGAACACTGAAGCTTTCTTT
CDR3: CASCPRDQVNTEAFF

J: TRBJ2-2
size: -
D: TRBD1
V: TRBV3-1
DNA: TGTGCCAGCAGCCAACCCGGACAGGGCTCGAACACCGGGGAGCTGTTTTTT
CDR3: CASSQPGQGSNTGELFF

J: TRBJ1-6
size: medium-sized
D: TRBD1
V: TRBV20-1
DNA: TGCAGTGCTAGTCAGGGGGTGGATTCACCCCTCCACTTT
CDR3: CSASQGVDSPLHF

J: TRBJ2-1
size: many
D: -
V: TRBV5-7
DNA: TGTGCCAGCAGCACCCGGGACACCTTGAATGAGCAGTTCTTC
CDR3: CASSTRDTLNEQFF

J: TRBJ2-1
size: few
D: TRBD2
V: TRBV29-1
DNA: TGCAGCGTTCTGAGACTAGCGGACAATGAGCAGTTCTTC
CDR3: CSVLRLADNEQFF

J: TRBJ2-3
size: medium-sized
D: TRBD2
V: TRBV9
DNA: TGTGCCAGCAGCGTAGCGCCGGGGGAGGGAGATACGCAGTATTTT
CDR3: CASSVAPGEGDTQYF

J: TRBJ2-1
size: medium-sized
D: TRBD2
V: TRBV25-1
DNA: TGTGCCAGCAGAGCGGGGGGATTCGATGAGCAGTTCTTC
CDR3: CASRAGGFDEQFF

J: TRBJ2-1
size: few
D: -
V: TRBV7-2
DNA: TGTGCCAGCAGCCCAAGACGACAGAGATACAATGAGCAGTTCTTC
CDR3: CASSPRRQRYNEQFF

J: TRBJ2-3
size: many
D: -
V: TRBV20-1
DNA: TGCAGTGCTAGCCGAAGGGGGTCCGGCACAGATACGCAGTATTTT
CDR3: CSASRRGSGTDTQYF

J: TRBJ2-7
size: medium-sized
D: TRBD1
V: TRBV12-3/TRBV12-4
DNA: TGTGCCAGCAGGCTGATGGGGACAGGGTTCTACGAGCAGTACTTC
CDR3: CASRLMGTGFYEQYF

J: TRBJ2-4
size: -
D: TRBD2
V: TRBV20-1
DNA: TGCAGTGCTAGAGGCCCGAATAGCGGGGGGGACATTCAGTACTTC
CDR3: CSARGPNSGGDIQYF

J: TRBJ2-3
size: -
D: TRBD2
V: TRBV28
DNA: TGTGCCAGCAGTCCTGGGACTAGCGGGAGAGGCACAGATACGCAGTATTTT
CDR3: CASSPGTSGRGTDTQYF

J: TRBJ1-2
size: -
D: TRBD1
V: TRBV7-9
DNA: TGTGCCAGCAGCTTCCGGGACAGCTATGGCTACACCTTC
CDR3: CASSFRDSYGYTF

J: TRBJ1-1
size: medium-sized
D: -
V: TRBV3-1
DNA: TGTGCCAGCAGCCAAGATTACAGGGACCTACAGAACACTGAAGCTTTCTTT
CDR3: CASSQDYRDLQNTEAFF

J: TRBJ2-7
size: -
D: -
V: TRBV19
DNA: TGTGCCATTAGTATGGCCGGGTACGAGCAGTACTTC
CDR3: CAISMAGYEQYF

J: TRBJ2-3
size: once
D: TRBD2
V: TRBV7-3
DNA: TGTGTCAGCAGCTTGGGACTAGGGCCGGTAGATACGCAGTATTTT
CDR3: CVSSLGLGPVDTQYF

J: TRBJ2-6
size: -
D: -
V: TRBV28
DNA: TGTGCCACCATAAGTTCTGGGGCCAACGTCCTGACTTTC
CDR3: CATISSGANVLTF

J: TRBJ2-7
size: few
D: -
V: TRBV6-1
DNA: TGTGCCTGCAGTAGGACCAAACCGGGACCGGAGGGCTACGAGCAGTACTTC
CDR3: CACSRTKPGPEGYEQYF

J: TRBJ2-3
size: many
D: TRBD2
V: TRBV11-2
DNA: TGTGCCAGCAGCTTAGTAAGACTAGCGGGGAGAGATACGCAGTATTTT
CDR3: CASSLVRLAGRDTQYF

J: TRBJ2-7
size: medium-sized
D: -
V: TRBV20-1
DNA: TGCAGTGCTAGCAGAGCCGGGTTCCGCTACGAGCAGTACTTC
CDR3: CSASRAGFRYEQYF

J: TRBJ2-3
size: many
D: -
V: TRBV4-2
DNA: TGTGCCAGCAGCCAAGAGGGAGCGTCCAACACAGATACGCAGTATTTT
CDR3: CASSQEGASNTDTQYF

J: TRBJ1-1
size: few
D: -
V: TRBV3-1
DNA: TGTGCCAGCAGCCAAGTTCCACCGGGGGGGGGGCCCACTGAAGCTTTCTTT
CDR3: CASSQVPPGGGPTEAFF